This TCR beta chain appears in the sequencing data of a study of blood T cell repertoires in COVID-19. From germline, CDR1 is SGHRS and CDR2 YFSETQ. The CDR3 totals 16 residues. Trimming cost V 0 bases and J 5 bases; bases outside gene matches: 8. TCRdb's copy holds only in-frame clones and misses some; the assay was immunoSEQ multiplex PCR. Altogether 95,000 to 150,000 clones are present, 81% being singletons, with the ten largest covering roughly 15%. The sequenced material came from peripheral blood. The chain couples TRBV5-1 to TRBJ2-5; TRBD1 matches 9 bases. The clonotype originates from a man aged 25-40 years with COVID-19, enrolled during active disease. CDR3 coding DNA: TGCGCCAGCAGCTTGGCCGCGGGACAGGGATCCGAGACCCAGTACTTC. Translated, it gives CASSLAAGQGSETQYF.